The rows below give T cell receptor beta chains drawn from one sample of a study of blood T cell repertoires in COVID-19. Clones were read by immunoSEQ multiplex PCR, and TCRdb kept only the in-frame ones, dropping some. The data show tens of thousands of clones, roughly four fifths seen once. Material: peripheral blood. Receptor source: a middle-aged man with COVID-19, enrolled during active disease. Each CDR3 is given without its conserved first and last residue. D genes are given only for firm matches.

TRBV6-5	TRBJ1-2	12	.	ASSIPGSLYGYT
TRBV5-1	TRBJ2-2	15	TRBD2	ASSPEASGGNTGELF
TRBV18	TRBJ1-2	13	TRBD1	ASSRDRTFNYGYT
TRBV6-2/TRBV6-3	TRBJ1-1	12	.	ASSSRQANTEAF
TRBV5-6	TRBJ2-7	10	.	ASSGTGPEQY
TRBV10-1	TRBJ2-5	10	.	ASRRFRETQY
TRBV3-1/TRBV3-2	TRBJ1-1	12	TRBD1	ASSQENRGIEAF
TRBV5-1	TRBJ1-1	11	TRBD1	ASSLVQGTEAF
TRBV7-2	TRBJ2-6	15	.	ASRRQESLSGANVLT
TRBV7-9	TRBJ2-4	15	.	ASSLAVGGAYKNIQY
TRBV19	TRBJ1-2	15	.	ASRPGHHLSHNYGYT
TRBV7-2	TRBJ1-2	13	TRBD1	ASTVLQGANYGYT
TRBV24-1	TRBJ2-3	11	.	ATSDTVRGAQY
TRBV29-1	TRBJ2-7	9	.	SVEEAREQY
TRBV6-5	TRBJ2-5	14	TRBD2	ASSYTHVAGQETQY
TRBV19	TRBJ2-7	12	.	ASSRRQEPTKQY
TRBV19	TRBJ2-3	14	TRBD2	ASSMRGLAGGDTQY
TRBV27	TRBJ1-1	12	.	ASSAGDMNTEAF
TRBV29-1	TRBJ2-3	15	TRBD2	SAVRAAGPRGTDTQY
TRBV7-2	TRBJ2-1	15	TRBD2	ASSSSSGGFSYNEQF
TRBV5-4	TRBJ1-4	13	.	ASSGSTGIAEKLF
TRBV6-5	TRBJ1-6	14	.	ASSYAWSSYNSPLH
TRBV4-1	TRBJ2-3	14	TRBD2	ASSQVGGGGTDTQY
TRBV11-2	TRBJ2-5	13	.	ASSTRTGYQETQY
TRBV12-5	TRBJ2-4	11	.	ASGYQGLNIQY
TRBV9	TRBJ2-1	10	.	ASSVGSDEQF
TRBV7-8	TRBJ1-5	14	.	ASSRKRGFSNQPQH
TRBV7-2	TRBJ2-7	13	TRBD1	ASSQQGSPGYEQY
TRBV4-3	TRBJ1-1	14	.	ASSQGIPGDGTEAF
TRBV10-3	TRBJ1-1	10	.	AISVSNTEAF
TRBV5-1	TRBJ2-7	12	TRBD1	ASSMGQVSYEQY
TRBV5-4	TRBJ2-7	13	TRBD1	ASSSSTGVAYEQY
TRBV2	TRBJ2-4	15	.	ASSYPDRRETKNIQY
TRBV11-2	TRBJ2-7	14	TRBD2	ASSEELAGEFYEQY
TRBV9	TRBJ1-2	11	TRBD1	ASSGGQEDGYT
TRBV20-1	TRBJ2-5	8	.	SARQETQY
TRBV9	TRBJ2-2	14	TRBD1	ASSLGQAPNTGELF
TRBV3-1/TRBV3-2	TRBJ2-7	13	.	ASSQGVGPSYEQY
TRBV3-1/TRBV3-2	TRBJ2-7	13	TRBD2	ASSLIAGGTLEQY
TRBV15	TRBJ1-5	15	TRBD1	ATSRDVGDRGHQPQH
TRBV21-1	TRBJ1-2	13	.	ASSLRTGSDYGYT
TRBV7-2	TRBJ1-1	14	TRBD1	ASSLTRDRGDTEAF
TRBV12-3/TRBV12-4	TRBJ2-7	11	.	ASSFGNSYEQY
TRBV4-2	TRBJ1-2	15	TRBD1	ASSQDSPLTGDNGYT
TRBV5-1	TRBJ2-3	13	.	ASSLALVAGDTQY
TRBV12-3/TRBV12-4	TRBJ1-2	10	.	ASRDRNYGYT
TRBV10-3	TRBJ2-3	14	TRBD1	AISDPLTGHTDTQY
TRBV6-5	TRBJ2-3	12	TRBD1	ASSLQGALDTQY
TRBV7-9	TRBJ1-1	11	.	ASSSGQNTEAF
TRBV5-1	TRBJ1-2	13	TRBD1	ASSYGQGRVRGYT
TRBV4-2	TRBJ1-6	15	.	ASSQDVAAAGNSPLH
TRBV19	TRBJ2-5	12	.	ASSIGPGKETQY
TRBV4-1	TRBJ1-2	12	.	ASSQDRGRRGYT
TRBV2	TRBJ2-7	15	TRBD1	ASSEMSRAGGTYEQY